The 32 T cell receptor beta chains in this list originate from one sample, sequenced in a study of blood T cell repertoires in COVID-19. TCRdb's table, derived via immunoSEQ multiplex PCR, lists solely in-frame clones and lacks some. There are about 220,000 clones in the sample; 86% occur only once, and under 4% lies in the top ten. The sample consisted of PBMCs or T cells enriched from blood (not recorded which). The source is a woman aged 40 to 50 with acute COVID-19.

This chain joins TRBV12-5 and TRBJ1-1; unclear D gene. Germline V CDR1 and CDR2: LGHNT, FRNRAP. This CDR3 region has 13 residues. V was cut by 7 bases and J by 1 base, with 10 bases left in between. CDR3 protein: CASVLDWNTEAFF. CDR3 nucleotides: TGTGCTAGTGTTCTAGACTGGAACACTGAAGCTTTCTTT.

The chain employs TRBV5-6 and TRBJ1-2, with D perhaps TRBD1 (5 bases). Between the trimmed V and J ends, which lost 3 bases and 3 bases, there was a span of 15 bases. Germline-derived CDR1 and CDR2 are SGHDT and YYEEEE. This CDR3 has 15 amino acids. CDR3 DNA sequence: TGTGCCAGCAGCTCTCGACACAGGAAGCACTATGGCTACACCTTC. Residues: CASSSRHRKHYGYTF.

This clone has only a few counts. The rearrangement joins TRBV7-2 to TRBJ1-2; the D gene is possibly TRBD1 (6 bases). Trimming left V 6 bases short and J 5 bases short, with 10 bases between. CDR1 is SGHTA, CDR2 FQGNSA, per germline. The CDR3 is made up of 12 amino acids. Here the CDR3 DNA reads TGTGCCAGCAGGCTAACAGGGTATGGCTACACCTTC. This translates into CASRLTGYGYTF.

The chain combines TRBV24-1 with TRBJ2-2; TRBD2 matches at 16 bases. The V gene end was trimmed by 6 bases and the J gene end by 4 bases; junction bases not matched to a gene: 13. The CDR3 runs to 20 residues. Germline V gene lookup returns CDR1 KGHDR and CDR2 SFDVKD. The CDR3 DNA reads TGTGCCACCAGTACAAACCCGGGACTAGCGGGGGGGCCGGGCACCGGGGAGCTGTTTTTT. It is translated as CATSTNPGLAGGPGTGELFF.

The rearrangement links TRBV7-9 to TRBJ2-1, with D perhaps matching TRBD2 (5 bases). Per germline, CDR1 SEHNR and CDR2 FQNEAQ (reference sequence). The CDR3 is 12 amino acids. V lost 6 bases and J lost 9, with 12 bases in between. The chain's CDR3 is CASRSRGSEQFF. CDR3 bases: TGTGCCAGCAGATCTCGTGGGAGTGAGCAGTTCTTC.

On this clone itself: The sample holds other DNA sequences that translate to the same CDR3. The gene calls are TRBV12-3 or TRBV12-4 and TRBJ1-1; D is uncertain. The V gene lost 2 bases and the J gene lost 3 bases, with 4 bases spanning the gap. The CDR3 length is 12 residues. The CDR3 DNA reads as TGTGCCAGCAGTTTACGGTACACTGAAGCTTTCTTT. Amino acid sequence: CASSLRYTEAFF.

There are many counts of this clone. CDR3 region: CASSTAPTRNSPLHF. The CDR3, as DNA: TGTGCCAGTAGTACCGCCCCGACGAGGAATTCACCCCTCCACTTT. The chain links TRBV19 to TRBJ1-6, with unresolved D. V was clipped by 4 bases and J by 7 bases, with 14 bases between them. The CDR3 covers 15 residues. CDR1 LNHDA and CDR2 SQIVND come from the germline V gene (reference sequence).

This chain connects TRBV5-1 to TRBJ2-5; 16 positions match TRBD2. Germline values: CDR1 SGHRS, CDR2 YFSETQ. This CDR3 contains 18 residues. The trim removed 4 bases at V and 5 bases at J, leaving 11 bases unmatched. The CDR3 nucleotides read TGCGCCAGCAGCACCCGGCCGGGACTAGCGGGGGGGCCTGAGACCCAGTACTTC. Its protein product is CASSTRPGLAGGPETQYF.

The chain links TRBV3-1 (or the pseudogene TRBV3-2) to TRBJ1-2; D is unclear. Germline CDR1 reads LGHDT; CDR2 reads YNNKEL (reference sequence). The CDR3 sequence is 15 residues long. Deletions cut 1 base from V and 4 bases from J, with 13 bases between. CDR3 loop: CASSQGRVYVYGYTF. Here the CDR3 DNA reads TGTGCCAGCAGCCAAGGGAGGGTTTACGTCTATGGCTACACCTTC.

The rearrangement joins TRBV27 to TRBJ1-6, with D maybe TRBD1 (6 bases). The CDR3 loop spans 15 amino acids. V lost 2 bases and J 8 bases, leaving 13 bases between the germline ends. Looked up from germline, CDR1 is MNHEY and CDR2 is SMNVEV (reference sequence). CDR3 in DNA: TGTGCCAGCAGTTTAGCAGGGGATTGGGATTCACCCCTCCACTTT. It specifies CASSLAGDWDSPLHF.

The V call is TRBV6-5, the J call TRBJ1-2; 8 nucleotides agree with TRBD1. This CDR3 region has 12 residues. Germline V gives CDR1 MNHEY, CDR2 SVGAGI. V gave up 11 bases and J gave up 2 bases; unmatched junction bases: 4. This chain's CDR3 is CAGQGLNYGYTF. The DNA for the CDR3 is TGTGCCGGACAGGGATTGAACTATGGCTACACCTTC.

V and J are TRBV5-6 and TRBJ2-7; 9 bases agree with TRBD1. V was clipped by 0 bases and J by 3 bases; unmatched bases: 4. The CDR3 totals 15 residues. The germline V gene has CDR1 SGHDT and CDR2 YYEEEE. This CDR3 reads CASSLVGTGNYEQYV. As DNA, the CDR3 is TGTGCCAGCAGCTTGGTTGGGACAGGGAACTACGAGCAGTACGTC.

The gene calls are TRBV6-5 and TRBJ2-3, with a tentative D call TRBD1 (5 bases). Germline CDR1 reads MNHEY; CDR2 reads SVGAGI. Trimming cost V 8 bases and J 3 bases, with 18 bases left between them. The CDR3 totals 15 residues. CDR3 DNA sequence: TGTGCCAGCGGCCCAACTGGGGCTAGGACAGATACGCAGTATTTT. This gives the protein CASGPTGARTDTQYF.

The chain couples TRBV5-4 to TRBJ2-3, with a weak D call TRBD1 (6 bases). Per germline, CDR1 SGHNT and CDR2 YYREEE (reference sequence). V was shortened by 0 bases and J by 0 bases, with 14 bases between the two germline ends. The CDR3 sequence is 17 residues long. The CDR3 coding sequence is TGTGCCAGCAGCTTGGATTTCGACAGGTCTAGCACAGATACGCAGTATTTT. This encodes CASSLDFDRSSTDTQYF. Variable domain in full (rest from reference TRBV5-4 and TRBJ2-3): ETGVTQSPTHLIKTRGQQVTLRCSSQSGHNTVSWYQQALGQGPQFIFQYYREEENGRGNFPPRFSGLQFPNYSSELNVNALELDDSALYLCASSLDFDRSSTDTQYFGPGTRLTVL.

The chain is built from TRBV6-5 and TRBJ1-1; D unclear. Trimming pared 7 bases from V and 5 bases from J, leaving 14 bases between. The CDR3 consists of 13 residues. Germline V gene data show CDR1 as MNHEY and CDR2 as SVGAGI. The CDR3 sequence: CASTGPHGTEAFF. The CDR3 DNA reads TGTGCCAGCACTGGGCCGCATGGGACTGAAGCTTTCTTT.

The chain carries TRBV21-1 and TRBJ2-1; the table names TRBD2, a call not compared with the DNA. TRBV21-1 is termed a pseudogene. The CDR3 has 19 residues. The CDR3 DNA reads TGTGCCAGCAGCAAAGTGCCGGGACAGCGGGGGGTATCCTACAATGAGCAGTTCTTC. Its protein is CASSKVPGQRGVSYNEQFF.

V usage is TRBV24-1 and J usage is TRBJ1-5; D unclear. V lost 4 bases to trimming and J lost 3 bases, with 6 bases between them. CDR1 and CDR2 (germline): KGHDR, SFDVKD. This CDR3 comprises 13 residues. The CDR3 loop is CATSDPLNQPQHF. The CDR3 DNA reads TGTGCCACCAGTGACCCTCTCAATCAGCCCCAGCATTTT.

V gene TRBV6-5 combines with J gene TRBJ1-1, with TRBD1 as a possible D gene (5 bases). Trimming took off 9 bases at V and 5 bases at J, with 10 bases between the two ends. The length of the CDR3 is 11 residues. Germline V CDR1 and CDR2: MNHEY, SVGAGI. CDR3 nucleotides: TGTGCCAGTCAGGAGGGGACTGAAGCTTTCTTT. Protein product: CASQEGTEAFF.

V is TRBV5-1 and J is TRBJ1-1; TRBD1 might be the D (5 bases). There are 11 residues in the CDR3. The V gene lost 0 bases and the J gene lost 12 bases, with 9 bases spanning the gap. Germline V gives CDR1 SGHRS, CDR2 YFSETQ. Here the CDR3 reads CASSLGGRTFF. CDR3 bases: TGCGCCAGCAGCTTGGGGGGCAGAACTTTCTTT. Variable domain in full (rest from reference TRBV5-1 and TRBJ1-1): KAGVTQTPRYLIKTRGQQVTLSCSPISGHRSVSWYQQTPGQGLQFLFEYFSETQRNKGNFPGRFSGRQFSNSRSEMNVSTLELGDSALYLCASSLGGRTFFGQGTRLTVV.

V gene TRBV9 combines with J gene TRBJ2-3, with 9 bases fitting TRBD2. CDR1 and CDR2 from the germline V gene are SGDLS and YYNGEE. With 4 bases clipped from V and 6 bases from J, the junction kept 15 bases outside the gene matches. The CDR3 covers 17 residues. CDR3 DNA: TGTGCCAGCAGCCTACGTGGGACTAGCCCAGGTTTTGATACGCAGTATTTT. Translating it yields CASSLRGTSPGFDTQYF.

The chain links TRBV11-3 to TRBJ1-1, with 9 bases identical to TRBD1. The CDR3 contains 13 residues. Trimming removed 5 bases from V and 4 bases from J; junction bases left unmatched: 2. Germline V gene lookup returns CDR1 SGHNT and CDR2 YENEEA. The CDR3 DNA sequence: TGTGCCAGCAGCCTGACAGGGGGCACTGAAGCTTTCTTT. Translated, it gives CASSLTGGTEAFF. Looking up the rest from reference TRBV11-3 and TRBJ1-1 gives the full variable domain: EAGVVQSPRYKIIEKKQPVAFWCNPISGHNTLYWYLQNLGQGPELLIRYENEEAVDDSQLPKDRFSAERLKGVDSTLKIQPAELGDSAVYLCASSLTGGTEAFFGQGTRLTVV.

This clone has only a few counts. The V call is TRBV7-3, the J call TRBJ2-2; TRBD2 is a possible D gene (5 bases). Trimming removed 3 bases at V and 7 bases at J, with 18 bases between. In germline, CDR1 is SGHTA, CDR2 FQGTGA. There are 16 residues in the CDR3. The CDR3 spells CASSLKYPGDNGELFF. CDR3 coding DNA: TGTGCCAGCAGCTTGAAATATCCCGGGGATAACGGGGAGCTGTTTTTT.

This chain joins TRBV5-5 and TRBJ2-3, with a possible D match to TRBD1 (5 bases). V was pared by 0 bases and J by 3 bases, with 11 bases between. The germline V gene encodes CDR1 SGHKS and CDR2 YYEKEE (reference sequence). The CDR3 consists of 15 residues. This CDR3 is CASSLEAGNTDTQYF. As DNA, the CDR3 is TGTGCCAGCAGCTTGGAGGCAGGGAATACAGATACGCAGTATTTT.

The chain links TRBV5-8 to TRBJ2-7; D unclear. The CDR3 runs 15 residues. Trimming removed 3 bases from V and 0 bases from J, with 13 bases in between. Per germline, CDR1 SGHTS and CDR2 YDEGEE. This CDR3 reads CASSSRSLNSYEQYV. CDR3 in DNA: TGTGCCAGCAGCTCCCGATCCCTAAACTCCTACGAGCAGTACGTC.

This clone was detected once. The rearrangement joins TRBV15 to TRBJ2-4, with D perhaps TRBD1 (6 bases). Trimming pared 0 bases from V and 1 base from J, leaving 10 bases between. This CDR3 has 16 amino acids. Germline-derived CDR1 and CDR2 are LNHNV and YYDKDF (reference sequence). CDR3 region: CATSREGAGAKNIQYF. CDR3 bases: TGTGCCACCAGCAGAGAGGGGGCAGGGGCCAAAAACATTCAGTACTTC.

This clone has a handful of counts. The V gene is TRBV7-2, the J gene TRBJ1-3, with a weak D call TRBD1 (5 bases). Germline CDR1 is SGHTA and CDR2 is FQGNSA. The CDR3 loop spans 15 amino acids. V was shortened by 4 bases and J by 2 bases, with 12 bases between the two germline ends. CDR3 DNA sequence: TGTGCCAGCAGCTACCGGACATCCCCTGGAAACACCATATATTTT. Amino acids: CASSYRTSPGNTIYF.

The rearrangement uses TRBV29-1 and TRBJ2-1; D ambiguous. CDR1 and CDR2 (germline): SQVTM, ANQGSEA. This CDR3 contains 13 residues. V was shortened by 3 bases and J by 0 bases, with 6 bases between the two germline ends. CDR3 sequence (DNA): TGCAGCGTTGACTACAGCTCCTACAATGAGCAGTTCTTC. This encodes CSVDYSSYNEQFF.

This sequence joins TRBV11-2 and TRBJ2-7; maybe TRBD1 (6 bases). The CDR3 is made up of 16 amino acids. V was trimmed by 5 bases and J by 0 bases, leaving 17 bases between them. From germline, CDR1 is SGHAT and CDR2 FQNNGV. The CDR3 spells CASSRAGGSYSYEQYF. In nucleotides, the CDR3 is TGTGCCAGCAGCCGGGCTGGGGGCTCCTACTCCTACGAGCAGTACTTC.

The chain recombines TRBV19 with TRBJ2-5, with 11 bases identical to TRBD2. The CDR3 totals 17 residues. V lost 0 bases and J lost 2; bases outside the gene matches: 5. CDR1 is LNHDA, CDR2 SQIVND, per germline (reference sequence). The CDR3 region has the DNA TGTGCCAGTAGTATAGAACTAGCGGGGGCAAAACAAGAGACCCAGTACTTC. Its translation: CASSIELAGAKQETQYF.

The CDR3, as DNA: TGTGCTAGTGGTACCGTCGCCGGGACACCCTACAATGAGCAGTTCTTC. It yields the protein CASGTVAGTPYNEQFF. The chain recombines TRBV12-5 with TRBJ2-1, with a possible D match to TRBD1 (6 bases). CDR3 length: 16 amino acids. Between the trimmed V and J ends, which lost 5 bases and 2 bases, there was a span of 16 bases. Germline CDR1 and CDR2: LGHNT and FRNRAP.

This clone has a single count. J is TRBJ2-1 and V is TRBV3-1 (or the pseudogene TRBV3-2); TRBD2 is a possible D gene (5 bases). Per the germline V gene, CDR1 is LGHDT and CDR2 is YNNKEL (reference sequence). The CDR3 consists of 15 residues. Trimming took 1 base from V and 4 from J, leaving 11 bases between them. Here the CDR3 DNA reads TGTGCCAGCAGCCAAGCACGGGGTCCTTACAATGAGCAGTTCTTC. Protein product: CASSQARGPYNEQFF.

The chain recombines TRBV27 with TRBJ1-4, with D uncertain. V lost 5 bases and J 5 bases, leaving 15 bases between the germline ends. The germline V gene encodes CDR1 MNHEY and CDR2 SMNVEV (reference sequence). The CDR3 sequence is 15 residues long. The CDR3 loop reads CASSRNIGGNEKLFF. In DNA form, the CDR3 reads TGTGCCAGCAGTCGCAATATTGGAGGAAATGAAAAACTGTTTTTT.